Listed here is a single T cell receptor (beta chain). The antigen remains undetermined. Investigators prepared the TCR beta libraries by applying iRepertoire HTBI primers and Arm-PCR of CDR3 regions. TCRdb reprocessed the multiplex PCR reads with MiXCR, giving one entry per CDR3 protein. The sample has a few hundred thousand distinct CDR3 sequences, approximately 12% seen once; the top ten hold 18%. The data are from a study of regulatory T cells in long-lasting Graves disease. Study information: Antithyroid drugs had been taken under 3 months by newly diagnosed Graves' patients.

Time point: newly diagnosed GD, antithyroid drugs for less than 3 months. The TCR library was made from RNA extracted from PBMCs. The CDR3 length is 17 residues. V was shortened by 5 bases and J by 8 bases, with 22 bases between the two germline ends. In germline, CDR1 is SGHTA, CDR2 FQGNSA. Study conclusions and caveats: Patients with persistent disease showed a bias toward TRBV28, TRBJ1-2 and TRBJ2-5.

The sample was also reused in another study, on T cells in Graves' hyperthyroidism and ophthalmopathy. That study reports: Used for diagnoses were clinical symptoms, serum thyroxine and TRAb, thyroid ultrasound and orbital computed tomography.

The gene calls are TRBV7-2 and TRBJ1-6; the D is unclear. The receptor was derived from a woman between 18 and 29 years old with Graves disease. The material sequenced was peripheral blood mononuclear cells (PBMCs), taken at new diagnosis, from a patient treated with antithyroid drugs. The chain's CDR3 is CASSRPRAPRRDSPLHF. DNA for the CDR3: TGTGCCAGCAGCCGCCCGAGAGCGCCCAGGAGGGATTCACCCCTCCACTTT.